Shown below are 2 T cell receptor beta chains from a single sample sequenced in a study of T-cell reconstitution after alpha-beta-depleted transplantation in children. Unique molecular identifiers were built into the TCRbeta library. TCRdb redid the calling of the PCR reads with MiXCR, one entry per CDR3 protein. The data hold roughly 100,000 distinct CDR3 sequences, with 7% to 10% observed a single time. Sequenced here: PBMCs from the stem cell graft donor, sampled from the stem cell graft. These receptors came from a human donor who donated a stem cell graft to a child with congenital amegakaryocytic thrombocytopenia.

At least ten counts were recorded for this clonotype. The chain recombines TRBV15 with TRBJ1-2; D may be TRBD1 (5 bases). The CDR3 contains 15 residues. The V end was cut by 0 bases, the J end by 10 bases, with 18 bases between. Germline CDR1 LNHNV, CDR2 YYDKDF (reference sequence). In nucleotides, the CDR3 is TGTGCCACCAGCAGAGATTCGGGCAGGGAAGAGGACTACACCTTC. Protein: CATSRDSGREEDYTF.

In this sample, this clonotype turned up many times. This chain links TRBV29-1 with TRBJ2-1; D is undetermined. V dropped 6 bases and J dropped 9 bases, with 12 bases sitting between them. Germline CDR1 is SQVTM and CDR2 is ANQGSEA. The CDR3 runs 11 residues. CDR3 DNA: TGCAGCGTAGCCGGGTGGAGTGAGCAGTTCTTC. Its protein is CSVAGWSEQFF.